The 19 T cell receptor beta chains below were found in one sample sequenced in a study of T cells after yellow fever vaccination. TCRdb itself ran the 5' RACE reads through MiXCR, one entry per CDR3 protein. This sample yields around 140,000 distinct CDR3 sequences, of which around 6.3% are seen a single time; approximately 0.67% belongs to the top ten. Sequencing was performed on CD4+ T cells sorted from PBMCs, taken 10 days after the yellow fever booster vaccination. Receptor source: a man aged 25 to 45 who received the YFV17D yellow fever vaccine.

The gene calls are TRBV27 and TRBJ2-6; 7 nucleotides line up with TRBD1. After removal of 3 bases from V and 3 bases from J, the junction contained 2 bases not matched to a gene. The CDR3 is 15 residues long. The germline V gene has CDR1 MNHEY and CDR2 SMNVEV (reference sequence). CDR3 DNA: TGTGCCAGCAGTTTCACAGGGGATGGGGCCAACGTCCTGACTTTC. It translates to CASSFTGDGANVLTF.

This clonotype was recorded at least ten times. The chain couples TRBV20-1 to TRBJ2-5, with TRBD1 matching over 8 bases. Germline V lookup: CDR1 DFQATT, CDR2 SNEGSKA (reference sequence). The CDR3 sequence is 14 residues long. V lost 5 bases to trimming and J lost 4 bases; unmatched junction nucleotides: 9. CDR3 amino acids: CSADRGQGSETQYF. In DNA, the CDR3 is TGCAGTGCTGACAGAGGACAGGGATCAGAGACCCAGTACTTC.

This clonotype was counted at least ten times. The chain combines TRBV27 with TRBJ2-6, with D unclear. The ends were cut back, 8 bases at V and 0 bases at J, with 14 bases in the middle. CDR1 and CDR2 from the germline V gene are MNHEY and SMNVEV (reference sequence). The CDR3 is made up of 16 amino acids. CDR3 amino acids: CASANQRPSGANVLTF. CDR3 in DNA: TGTGCCAGCGCGAATCAGAGGCCCTCTGGGGCCAACGTCCTGACTTTC.

This clonotype was counted ten times or more. The rearrangement uses TRBV5-1 and TRBJ2-7; the D is unclear. CDR3 length: 15 residues. The germline V gene has CDR1 SGHRS and CDR2 YFSETQ. Trimming took 0 bases from V and 1 from J, leaving 11 bases between them. As DNA, the CDR3 is TGCGCCAGCAGCTTGGAACCAGTTGAATCCTACGAGCAGTACTTC. This encodes CASSLEPVESYEQYF.

This clonotype has a count of ten or more. The chain joins TRBV30 to TRBJ1-5; 9 bases match TRBD1. V lost 5 bases and J lost 4; bases outside the gene matches: 3. The germline V gene has CDR1 GTSNPN and CDR2 SVGIG (reference sequence). This CDR3 has 13 amino acids. The CDR3 DNA reads TGTGCCTGGGGACAGGGGTGGAATCAGCCCCAGCATTTT. Protein sequence: CAWGQGWNQPQHF.

Ten or more counts support this clonotype. The chain couples TRBV15 to TRBJ2-5, with 8 bases lining up with TRBD1. This CDR3 has 17 residues. Germline trimming cut 0 bases from V and 7 bases from J; bases unmatched to any gene: 13. Germline V gene data show CDR1 as LNHNV and CDR2 as YYDKDF (reference sequence). The CDR3 is CATSRDPAGQGIGTQYF. CDR3 DNA: TGTGCCACCAGCAGAGATCCCGCCGGACAGGGTATTGGGACCCAGTACTTC.

The genes are TRBV6-1 and TRBJ2-3, with TRBD2 matching over 10 bases. J gave up 1 base and V 6 bases, and 7 bases lay outside the gene matches. Per the germline V gene, CDR1 is MNHNS and CDR2 is SASEGT. This CDR3 has 16 residues. CDR3: CASSNLAGEGTDTQYF. The CDR3 nucleotides read TGTGCCAGCAGCAACCTAGCGGGAGAGGGCACAGATACGCAGTATTTT.

Ten or more counts support this clonotype. The rearrangement links TRBV5-6 to TRBJ2-7, with D maybe TRBD2 (6 bases). The V end was cut by 0 bases, the J end by 3 bases, with 10 bases between. The CDR3 has 14 residues. Germline V gene lookup returns CDR1 SGHDT and CDR2 YYEEEE. The CDR3 is CASSLAGTVYEQYF. Written as DNA, the CDR3 is TGTGCCAGCAGCTTGGCGGGGACTGTCTACGAGCAGTACTTC.

Only a few counts were recorded for this clonotype. V and J are TRBV4-2 and TRBJ2-7; a possible D gene is TRBD2 (5 bases). Germline CDR1 is LGHNA and CDR2 is YNFKEQ. V was trimmed by 3 bases and J by 6 bases, leaving 9 bases between them. CDR3 length: 12 residues. DNA for the CDR3: TGTGCCAGCAGCCAGGCGGGCGGCGAGCAGTACTTC. Translating it yields CASSQAGGEQYF.

There are many counts of this clonotype. V gene TRBV7-8 combines with J gene TRBJ1-1; the match to TRBD1 covers 8 bases. CDR1 is SGHVS, CDR2 FQNEAQ, per germline. This CDR3 region has 13 residues. V lost 5 bases and J lost 4; bases outside the gene matches: 3. Here the CDR3 reads CASSRTGPTEAFF. CDR3 nucleotide sequence: TGTGCCAGCAGCCGGACAGGGCCCACTGAAGCTTTCTTT.

This clonotype was detected ten times or more. The gene calls are TRBV20-1 and TRBJ2-1, with TRBD2 as a possible D gene (6 bases). V was pared by 1 base and J by 9 bases, with 19 bases between. The CDR3 runs to 15 residues. Germline CDR1 reads DFQATT; CDR2 reads SNEGSKA (reference sequence). For the CDR3, the DNA is TGCAGTGCTAGAGCGGCGGCGGGAAGAAGTAGTGAGCAGTTCTTC. This gives the protein CSARAAAGRSSEQFF.

At least ten counts were recorded for this clonotype. This chain uses TRBV5-1 with TRBJ2-1; no firm D call. Trimming left V 1 base short and J 9 bases short, with 14 bases between. The CDR3 is 14 residues long. Germline V CDR1 and CDR2: SGHRS, YFSETQ. The CDR3, as DNA: TGCGCCAGCAGCTTGCAGGCTAGTCTGGGTGAGCAGTTCTTC. As protein: CASSLQASLGEQFF.

This clonotype was observed at least ten times. The chain is built from TRBV20-1 and TRBJ2-1, with 9 bases matching TRBD1. The V and J ends lost 0 bases and 5 bases, in that order; junction bases with no gene match: 5. Germline values: CDR1 DFQATT, CDR2 SNEGSKA (reference sequence). The CDR3 totals 15 residues. The CDR3 coding sequence is TGCAGTGCTAGAGACGGGCGGACAGGGGACAATGAGCAGTTCTTC. Encoded protein: CSARDGRTGDNEQFF.

This clonotype appeared many times. V gene TRBV29-1 combines with J gene TRBJ1-1; D not resolved. The CDR3 is 11 residues long. V dropped 5 bases and J dropped 2 bases, with 6 bases sitting between them. CDR1 and CDR2 from the germline V gene are SQVTM and ANQGSEA. The CDR3 coding sequence is TGCAGCGTTCGGGTAAACACTGAAGCTTTCTTT. Its translation: CSVRVNTEAFF.

This clonotype was detected ten times or more. The V call is TRBV6-2 or TRBV6-3, the J call TRBJ2-5; 7 nucleotides line up with TRBD2. J was trimmed by 6 bases and V by 2 bases; bases with no gene match: 12. The germline V gene has CDR1 MNHEY and CDR2 SVGEGT. This CDR3 is built from 16 residues. CDR3 nucleotide sequence: TGTGCCAGCAGTTACGAAGGCGGGAGAATTAAAAAGACCCAGTACTTC. Translated, it gives CASSYEGGRIKKTQYF.

This clonotype has only a few counts. The V call is TRBV14, the J call TRBJ1-2, with D unclear. Germline V CDR1 and CDR2: SGHDN, FVKESK. With 4 bases removed from V and 5 bases from J, the gap between germline ends came to 11 bases. The CDR3 runs 13 residues. CDR3 DNA sequence: TGTGCCAGCAGCCGAGCCGGATCTTATGGCTACACCTTC. The encoded protein is CASSRAGSYGYTF. The full variable domain, its missing parts supplied by reference TRBV14 and TRBJ1-2, is EAGVTQFPSHSVIEKGQTVTLRCDPISGHDNLYWYRRVMGKEIKFLLHFVKESKQDESGMPNNRFLAERTGGTYSTLKVQPAELEDSGVYFCASSRAGSYGYTFGSGTRLTVV.

This clonotype was recorded at least ten times. The chain has TRBV20-1 and TRBJ2-1; 11 bases are shared with TRBD2. CDR1 and CDR2 (germline): DFQATT, SNEGSKA (reference sequence). The CDR3 is 15 amino acids. The ends lost 7 bases at V and 6 bases at J; junction bases unmatched: 11. CDR3 DNA: TGCAGTGTTTCTAGCGGGAGGCCGGCGGTCAATGAGCAGTTCTTC. Residues: CSVSSGRPAVNEQFF.

In its sample, this clonotype was seen many times. This sequence joins TRBV10-3 and TRBJ2-5; 9 bases align to TRBD2. V trimming: 6 bases; J trimming: 5 bases; junction bases outside the gene matches: 13. This CDR3 contains 16 residues. Germline-derived CDR1 and CDR2 are ENHRY and SYGVKD. The CDR3 is CAISRGTSSFGETQYF. The CDR3, as DNA: TGTGCCATCAGCCGAGGGACTAGCTCCTTTGGGGAGACCCAGTACTTC.

Comment on this clonotype: One base away lies a much larger clone, so this may be a sequencing read error. This rearrangement joins TRBV27 to TRBJ2-7; TRBD2 is a possible D gene (6 bases). Germline lookup yields CDR1 MNHEY and CDR2 SMNVEV (reference sequence). The CDR3 totals 16 residues. The CDR3 nucleotides read TGTGCCACCAGTTTATCGGCGAGACTAGTGGGACACGAGCAGTACTTC. Translation gives CATSLSARLVGHEQYF.